Shown below are 19 T cell receptor beta chains from a single sample sequenced in a study of cytomegalovirus exposure and HLA in healthy donors. The PCR ran on 60 Vbeta and 13 Jbeta primers. Assay: immunoSEQ multiplex PCR; the TCRdb copy retains only in-frame clones and omits some. The data hold roughly 150,000 clones, with roughly 80% observed a single time. Material for sequencing was PBMCs. Source of these receptors: a man aged 30 to 39 in good health and CMV-seronegative.

The chain has TRBV27 and TRBJ2-7; TRBD1 aligns across 10 bases. The junction had 16 bases not matched to a gene; V was cut back by 6 bases and J by 2 bases. CDR3 length: 18 residues. Looked up from germline, CDR1 is MNHEY and CDR2 is SMNVEV (reference sequence). For the CDR3, the DNA is TGTGCCAGCAGCGTGGACAGGGGGGTGATTGCCAGACCCTACGAGCAGTACTTC. Amino acid sequence: CASSVDRGVIARPYEQYF.

This clone was recorded once. The chain combines TRBV6-5 with TRBJ2-5, with 7 bases fitting TRBD2. Trimming removed 2 bases from V and 5 bases from J; junction bases left unmatched: 8. The CDR3 length is 15 residues. The germline V gene encodes CDR1 MNHEY and CDR2 SVGAGI. The CDR3 coding sequence is TGTGCCAGCAGTTACGGCGCTAGCGGTCTGGAGACCCAGTACTTC. Encoded protein: CASSYGASGLETQYF.

The rearrangement joins TRBV4-2 to TRBJ2-3, with a possible D match to TRBD1 (6 bases). The CDR3 extends over 15 amino acids. V lost 2 bases and J 6 bases, leaving 15 bases between the germline ends. CDR1 is LGHNA, CDR2 YNFKEQ, per germline. CDR3 residues: CASSQSDRTGDTQYF. DNA for the CDR3: TGTGCCAGCAGCCAATCCGACAGGACGGGGGATACGCAGTATTTT.

The chain links TRBV27 to TRBJ1-1; possible D gene TRBD1, 6 bases. V was trimmed by 5 bases and J by 11 bases, leaving 21 bases between them. Germline V gene sequence: CDR1 MNHEY, CDR2 SMNVEV (reference sequence). The CDR3 extends over 14 amino acids. The CDR3: CASSPGQVNTFAFF. CDR3 coding DNA: TGTGCCAGCAGTCCGGGACAAGTGAACACTTTTGCTTTCTTT.

This chain joins TRBV5-1 and TRBJ2-2, with TRBD1 matching over 8 bases. V was pared by 7 bases and J by 1 base, with 9 bases of the junction left unmatched. Germline CDR1 SGHRS, CDR2 YFSETQ. The CDR3 has 16 amino acids. The CDR3 region is CASSLAGTGNTGELFF. The CDR3 nucleotides read TGCGCCAGCTCACTGGCCGGGACAGGGAACACCGGGGAGCTGTTTTTT.

This chain uses TRBV5-1 with TRBJ2-6; D is uncertain. Per germline, CDR1 SGHRS and CDR2 YFSETQ. The CDR3 is made up of 17 amino acids. V lost 0 bases to trimming and J lost 1 base, with 11 bases between them. CDR3 protein: CASSLEIQQSGANVLTF. DNA for the CDR3: TGCGCCAGCAGCTTGGAAATCCAACAGTCTGGGGCCAACGTCCTGACTTTC.

The rearrangement joins TRBV30 to TRBJ1-1; perhaps TRBD1 as D (5 bases). This CDR3 comprises 14 residues. The V gene lost 3 bases and the J gene lost 7 bases, with 18 bases spanning the gap. Germline assignment: CDR1 GTSNPN and CDR2 SVGIG (reference sequence). The CDR3 nucleotides are TGTGCCTGGAGCCCGGGGGGGACGCCTAGTGAAGCTTTCTTT. Its protein product is CAWSPGGTPSEAFF. The entire variable domain, with the rest obtained from reference TRBV30 and TRBJ1-1, is as follows: SQTIHQWPATLVQPVGSPLSLECTVEGTSNPNLYWYRQAAGRGLQLLFYSVGIGQISSEVPQNLSASRPQDRQFILSSKKLLLSDSGFYLCAWSPGGTPSEAFFGQGTRLTVV.

The chain links TRBV5-1 to TRBJ2-2, with 8 bases matching TRBD2. V was clipped by 3 bases and J by 7 bases; unmatched bases: 11. The germline gives CDR1 SGHRS, CDR2 YFSETQ. CDR3 length: 16 amino acids. CDR3 in DNA: TGCGCCAGCAGCTACCAGAGCGGGAGTTTAATCGGGGAGCTGTTTTTT. It translates to CASSYQSGSLIGELFF.

The genes are TRBV5-1 and TRBJ2-3; weak D call: TRBD2 (5 bases). Germline CDR1 SGHRS, CDR2 YFSETQ. CDR3 length equals 12 residues. V shed 5 bases and J shed 4 bases, with 8 bases lying between them. As DNA, the CDR3 is TGCGCCAGCAGGGAGGCTTCAGATACGCAGTATTTT. This encodes CASREASDTQYF.

J is TRBJ2-2 and V is TRBV19; D remains ambiguous. This CDR3 contains 13 residues. The V gene's germline CDR1 is LNHDA and CDR2 SQIVND (reference sequence). Trimming cost V 4 bases and J 7 bases, with 10 bases left between them. The CDR3 DNA sequence: TGTGCCAGTAGTAGCGAATTCCGCGGGGAGCTGTTTTTT. Its protein is CASSSEFRGELFF. The variable domain in full, with the rest retrieved from reference TRBV19 and TRBJ2-2, is DGGITQSPKYLFRKEGQNVTLSCEQNLNHDAMYWYRQDPGQGLRLIYYSQIVNDFQKGDIAEGYSVSREKKESFPLTVTSAQKNPTAFYLCASSSEFRGELFFGEGSRLTVL.

DNA for the CDR3: TGTGCCAGCAGCTTGTGGACAGGGGGTATTGGCTACACCTTC. Residues: CASSLWTGGIGYTF. V is TRBV5-4 and J is TRBJ1-2, with 10 bases that match TRBD1. Losses at the gene ends were 1 base for V and 7 bases for J; bases not matched to a gene: 4. The CDR3 is made up of 14 amino acids. CDR1 and CDR2 (germline): SGHNT, YYREEE (reference sequence).

The chain carries TRBV28 and TRBJ2-2, with D perhaps TRBD2 (5 bases). The germline V gene has CDR1 MDHEN and CDR2 SYDVKM. The CDR3 totals 16 residues. Trimming pared 2 bases from V and 0 bases from J, leaving 10 bases between. CDR3 nucleotide sequence: TGTGCCAGCAGTTTAACACCCGGGGCGAACACCGGGGAGCTGTTTTTT. Amino acids: CASSLTPGANTGELFF. The whole variable domain, remainder taken from reference TRBV28 and TRBJ2-2, is DVKVTQSSRYLVKRTGEKVFLECVQDMDHENMFWYRQDPGLGLRLIYFSYDVKMKEKGDIPEGYSVSREKKERFSLILESASTNQTSMYLCASSLTPGANTGELFFGEGSRLTVL.

The chain links TRBV15 to TRBJ2-3; a weak D match, TRBD2 (6 bases). Trimming stripped 5 bases from V and 5 bases from J, with 8 bases between. Germline V gene sequence: CDR1 LNHNV, CDR2 YYDKDF (reference sequence). This CDR3 spans 12 amino acids. The CDR3 DNA sequence: TGTGCCACCAGCGACGGGGGAGATACGCAGTATTTT. It encodes CATSDGGDTQYF.

The gene calls are TRBV7-8 and TRBJ1-4; possible D gene TRBD1, 5 bases. The V end was cut by 7 bases, the J end by 7 bases, with 16 bases between. The CDR3 covers 14 residues. Germline values: CDR1 SGHVS, CDR2 FQNEAQ. The CDR3 DNA is TGTGCCAGCACCGACGGGGGTTTAACTGAAAAACTGTTTTTT. It encodes CASTDGGLTEKLFF.

The CDR3 sequence is CASSPTGLGTEAFF. For the CDR3, the DNA is TGTGCCAGCAGCCCGACAGGGTTGGGCACTGAAGCTTTCTTT. The genes are TRBV11-3 and TRBJ1-1, with TRBD1 matching 7 bases. J was trimmed by 4 bases and V by 5 bases; bases with no gene match: 7. Germline CDR1 is SGHNT and CDR2 is YENEEA. This CDR3 has 14 amino acids.

This sequence joins TRBV6-6 and TRBJ1-4, with TRBD1 matching over 7 bases. Trimming took 4 bases from V and 5 from J; bases not matched to a gene: 7. CDR1 and CDR2 (germline): MNHNY, SVGAGI (reference sequence). The CDR3 is made up of 15 amino acids. CDR3 DNA sequence: TGTGCCAGCAGTTCACAGGGGCCTCCGAATGAAAAACTGTTTTTT. Translated: CASSSQGPPNEKLFF.

This chain joins TRBV7-9 and TRBJ1-4; D unclear. The CDR3 extends over 13 amino acids. Trimming took 8 bases from V and 6 from J, leaving 13 bases between them. Looked up from germline, CDR1 is SEHNR and CDR2 is FQNEAQ (reference sequence). CDR3 amino acids: CASARRGDEKLFF. CDR3 nucleotides: TGTGCCAGCGCCCGGCGAGGTGATGAAAAACTGTTTTTT.

A single count supports this clone. The chain uses TRBV15 and TRBJ1-2; maybe TRBD1 (5 bases). Looked up from germline, CDR1 is LNHNV and CDR2 is YYDKDF (reference sequence). V was shortened by 4 bases and J by 3 bases, with 18 bases between the two germline ends. The CDR3 has 16 amino acids. The CDR3 loop reads CATSNIFIRVHYGYTF. CDR3 coding DNA: TGTGCCACCAGCAACATCTTTATCAGGGTTCACTATGGCTACACCTTC.

This chain connects TRBV28 to TRBJ2-7; 8 positions agree with TRBD2. This CDR3 has 13 amino acids. V was clipped by 6 bases and J by 9 bases; unmatched bases: 10. Germline assignment: CDR1 MDHEN and CDR2 SYDVKM. CDR3 DNA: TGTGCCAGCAGCACCATAGGCGGGAGGAGGCAGTACTTC. It translates to CASSTIGGRRQYF.